This record looks at one T cell receptor beta chain sequence and its context. Antigen: not known. Libraries were prepared by immunoSEQ multiplex PCR; TCRdb keeps only in-frame clonotypes and omits some of them. The sample lists tens of thousands of clones, around 77% occurring once. Researchers isolated CD4+ T cells once about 11 days of culture had elapsed. This specimen comes from a study of vaccination effects on CD4 cells after COVID-19. This receptor was identified in a human donor who received a COVID-19 vaccine. The source material was CD4+ T cells from PBMCs cultured without peptide, sampled before COVID-19 vaccination.

The DNA for the CDR3 is TGTGCCAGCAGTACAAAAAACACAGATACGCAGTATTTT. The encoded protein is CASSTKNTDTQYF. This rearrangement joins TRBV6-6 to TRBJ2-3; D remains ambiguous. V lost 5 bases to trimming and J lost 2 bases, with 8 bases between them. This CDR3 comprises 13 residues. The germline CDR1 and CDR2 sequences are MNHNY and SVGAGI (reference sequence).